The 6 T cell receptor beta chains given below trace back to one sample, sequenced in a study of blood T cells in healthy people across ages. Then a second PCR, running roughly 7 to 12 cycles, was carried out with a sample-barcoded 5' primer and a J-beta primer mix. One entry per CDR3 protein results from TCRdb running MiXCR on the 5' RACE reads. The data contain fewer than 1,000,000 distinct CDR3 sequences, 35% to 60% of them singletons. The sample was blood. Receptor source: a man of 80 years or more in good health.

This clonotype was detected a few times. The rearrangement joins TRBV20-1 to TRBJ2-5, with a possible D match to TRBD1 (5 bases). CDR3 length: 13 residues. CDR1 is DFQATT and CDR2 is SNEGSKA in the germline V gene (reference sequence). The V end lost 3 bases, the J end lost 5 bases, and 13 bases lay between the germline ends. The CDR3 DNA is TGCAGTGCTAGTGGTGCAGGGCACGAGACCCAGTACTTC. Protein product: CSASGAGHETQYF.

The chain couples TRBV29-1 to TRBJ2-1, with a possible D match to TRBD1 (5 bases). There are 12 residues in the CDR3. From germline, CDR1 is SQVTM and CDR2 ANQGSEA. This CDR3 is CSSGGGANEQFF. CDR3 coding DNA: TGCAGTTCTGGTGGTGGGGCGAATGAGCAGTTCTTC.

Only a few counts were recorded for this clonotype. This chain joins TRBV12-3 or TRBV12-4 and TRBJ2-7, with 12 nucleotides matching TRBD2. CDR3 length: 16 amino acids. The V gene end was trimmed by 6 bases and the J gene end by 0 bases; junction bases not matched to a gene: 6. CDR3 sequence: CASSPLTSGSSYEQYF. As DNA, the CDR3 is TGTGCCAGCAGCCCCCTGACTAGCGGGAGCTCCTACGAGCAGTACTTC.

The chain couples TRBV10-3 to TRBJ2-3; D might be TRBD2 (5 bases). Trimming left V 6 bases short and J 2 bases short, with 9 bases between. Germline CDR1 is ENHRY and CDR2 is SYGVKD. The CDR3 contains 13 residues. For the CDR3, the DNA is TGTGCCATCAGGGAGGCGCCCACAGATACGCAGTATTTT. Its translation is CAIREAPTDTQYF.

The chain links TRBV12-3 or TRBV12-4 to TRBJ2-3; D possibly corresponds to TRBD1 (7 bases). The CDR3 totals 15 residues. V lost 5 bases to trimming and J lost 2 bases, with 14 bases between them. In nucleotides, the CDR3 is TGTGCCAGCAGTCCACAGGGGAGGCACACAGATACGCAGTATTTT. Amino acid sequence: CASSPQGRHTDTQYF.

Concerning this clonotype itself: A read error may be the cause here, since a much bigger clone is one base away. V gene TRBV12-3 or TRBV12-4 combines with J gene TRBJ2-3; D may be TRBD2 (6 bases). The CDR3 is 14 amino acids. CDR3 sequence: CASSPAGSSDMQYF. The CDR3 DNA reads TGTGCCAGCAGCCCCGCCGGGAGTTCAGATATGCAGTATTTT.